The 5 T cell receptor beta chains in this list originate from one sample, sequenced in a study of OX40 agonist ivuxolimab in advanced cancers. Sequencing was performed with immunoSEQ multiplex PCR; in TCRdb, only in-frame clones are kept and a portion is missing. The sample has 50,000 to 65,000 clones; 89% are singletons. The source material was CD4+ or CD8+ T cells sorted from blood, sampled in a trial of the OX40 agonist ivuxolimab. Receptors originate from an adult with an advanced solid tumor such as melanoma, head and neck, liver or kidney cancer.

This clone was counted a single time. The rearrangement joins TRBV10-3 to TRBJ1-2; D gene unclear. This CDR3 comprises 12 residues. V lost 6 bases to trimming and J lost 1 base, with 6 bases between them. The germline CDR1 and CDR2 sequences are ENHRY and SYGVKD. The CDR3 DNA sequence: TGTGCCATCAGGACCTTTAACTATGGCTACACCTTC. Translated: CAIRTFNYGYTF.

This clone was picked up one time. The chain carries TRBV9 and TRBJ2-3; unclear D gene. V lost 2 bases to trimming and J lost 2 bases, with 3 bases between them. Germline V gene lookup returns CDR1 SGDLS and CDR2 YYNGEE. CDR3 length equals 12 residues. CDR3 in DNA: TGTGCCAGCAGCGTGACCACAGATACGCAGTATTTT. Translation: CASSVTTDTQYF.

This chain connects TRBV27 to TRBJ2-2; D is tentatively TRBD1 or TRBD2 (6 bases each). From germline, CDR1 is MNHEY and CDR2 SMNVEV (reference sequence). The CDR3 totals 13 residues. V lost 4 bases and J 8 bases, leaving 11 bases between the germline ends. In nucleotides, the CDR3 is TGTGCCAGCAGTTATGGGGGGCCAGGGGAGCTGTTTTTT. Translating it yields CASSYGGPGELFF.

The chain joins TRBV5-6 to TRBJ2-7; no firm D call. Germline CDR1 SGHDT, CDR2 YYEEEE. CDR3 size: 13 residues. Trimming removed 5 bases from V and 3 bases from J, with 12 bases in between. This CDR3 is CASRLSHHYEQYF. DNA for the CDR3: TGTGCCAGCAGGTTGAGCCATCACTACGAGCAGTACTTC.

The chain links TRBV27 to TRBJ1-1, with 7 positions matching TRBD1. The germline V gene has CDR1 MNHEY and CDR2 SMNVEV (reference sequence). The junction had 7 bases not matched to a gene; V was cut back by 2 bases and J by 4 bases. The CDR3 contains 15 residues. CDR3 loop: CASSLHRDRGTEAFF. DNA of the CDR3: TGTGCCAGCAGTTTACACCGGGACAGAGGCACTGAAGCTTTCTTT.